This entry lists 18 T cell receptor beta chains sequenced from one sample in a study of blood T cell repertoires in COVID-19. Sequencing used immunoSEQ multiplex PCR; TCRdb keeps in-frame clones, though not all of them. The sample consists of hundreds of thousands of clones, more than 85% of them appearing once. The sample was peripheral blood. These receptors came from a man aged 55-75 years with COVID-19, enrolled during active disease.

This chain links TRBV4-2 with TRBJ2-1; 11 positions match TRBD1. Germline lookup yields CDR1 LGHNA and CDR2 YNFKEQ. Trimming removed 0 bases from V and 9 bases from J; junction bases left unmatched: 7. The CDR3 length is 16 residues. Here the CDR3 reads CASSQERTGGIGEQFF. The CDR3 DNA is TGTGCCAGCAGCCAAGAGAGGACAGGGGGCATCGGTGAGCAGTTCTTC.

The gene calls are TRBV24-1 and TRBJ1-5; D is possibly TRBD1 (5 bases). V was cut by 2 bases and J by 3 bases, with 13 bases left in between. This CDR3 comprises 16 residues. Germline V lookup: CDR1 KGHDR, CDR2 SFDVKD. The CDR3 sequence is CATSDSAGLYNQPQHF. CDR3 DNA sequence: TGTGCCACCAGTGATTCTGCAGGGCTATACAATCAGCCCCAGCATTTT.

This clone was picked up a small number of times. The chain carries TRBV30 and TRBJ2-7, with 10 bases fitting TRBD1. V lost 3 bases to trimming and J lost 5 bases; unmatched junction nucleotides: 7. Germline CDR1 is GTSNPN and CDR2 is SVGIG (reference sequence). The CDR3 has 14 amino acids. The CDR3: CAWSHRQGANEQYF. The CDR3 nucleotides are TGTGCCTGGAGCCATCGACAGGGGGCTAACGAGCAGTACTTC.

The genes are TRBV7-3 and TRBJ2-2; 8 bases match TRBD2. The CDR3 totals 15 residues. Per germline, CDR1 SGHTA and CDR2 FQGTGA. With 5 bases clipped from V and 2 bases from J, the junction kept 4 bases outside the gene matches. The chain's CDR3 is CASSPTSANTGELFF. DNA for the CDR3: TGTGCCAGCAGCCCGACTAGCGCCAACACCGGGGAGCTGTTTTTT.

This chain joins TRBV5-6 and TRBJ1-2; TRBD1 matches at 8 bases. V gave up 4 bases and J gave up 12 bases; unmatched junction bases: 8. This CDR3 comprises 12 residues. Germline CDR1 is SGHDT and CDR2 is YYEEEE. The CDR3 nucleotides read TGTGCCAGCAGCCCATCTCGACAGGGGAACACCTTC. Translated, it gives CASSPSRQGNTF.

The chain is built from TRBV19 and TRBJ1-2, with a possible D match to TRBD1 (5 bases). V was shortened by 1 base and J by 8 bases, with 14 bases between the two germline ends. This CDR3 has 14 residues. The germline gives CDR1 LNHDA, CDR2 SQIVND (reference sequence). The CDR3 reads CASSIGREGFGYTF. For the CDR3, the DNA is TGTGCCAGTAGTATAGGCAGGGAGGGATTCGGCTACACCTTC.

The CDR3 DNA sequence: TGTGCCAGCTCACTAACAACTAGCGGGGGACCGAACACCGGGGAGCTGTTTTTT. This codes for CASSLTTSGGPNTGELFF. The gene calls are TRBV18 and TRBJ2-2, with 11 bases that match TRBD2. J was trimmed by 0 bases and V by 4 bases; bases with no gene match: 7. Germline V CDR1 and CDR2: KGHSH, LQKENI. The CDR3 runs 18 residues.

The chain combines TRBV19 with TRBJ2-1; possibly TRBD2 for D (6 bases). The CDR3 is 16 residues long. V was shortened by 1 base and J by 3 bases, with 13 bases between the two germline ends. Germline V CDR1 and CDR2: LNHDA, SQIVND (reference sequence). The CDR3 DNA reads as TGTGCCAGTAGTATAGCATCTAGCGACGGCTACAATGAGCAGTTCTTC. It translates to CASSIASSDGYNEQFF.

CDR3 in DNA: TGTGCCAGCAGTGACAGGGTGGGGGCTGGCAATCAGCCCCAGCATTTT. This codes for CASSDRVGAGNQPQHF. The rearrangement joins TRBV2 to TRBJ1-5, with D possibly being TRBD1 (6 bases). The CDR3 is made up of 16 amino acids. In germline, CDR1 is SNHLY, CDR2 FYNNEI. V was pared by 3 bases and J by 2 bases, with 14 bases between.

The gene calls are TRBV9 and TRBJ1-4, with 7 bases fitting TRBD1. CDR1 is SGDLS and CDR2 is YYNGEE in the germline V gene. V was pared by 0 bases and J by 6 bases, with 2 bases of the junction left unmatched. CDR3 length: 14 amino acids. The CDR3 protein is CASSVGQGHEKLFF. CDR3 nucleotides: TGTGCCAGCAGCGTAGGACAGGGTCATGAAAAACTGTTTTTT.

The gene calls are TRBV27 and TRBJ1-5, with TRBD1 identical over 7 bases. Germline V gene data show CDR1 as MNHEY and CDR2 as SMNVEV (reference sequence). V lost 6 bases and J lost 0; bases outside the gene matches: 5. The CDR3 is 15 residues long. CDR3 residues: CASRQQGNSNQPQHF. In DNA form, the CDR3 reads TGTGCCAGCAGACAACAGGGGAATAGCAATCAGCCCCAGCATTTT.

The V gene is TRBV18, the J gene TRBJ2-1, with D perhaps TRBD2 (6 bases). Per germline, CDR1 KGHSH and CDR2 LQKENI. V lost 5 bases to trimming and J lost 7 bases, with 18 bases between them. The CDR3 runs 15 residues. CDR3 coding DNA: TGTGCCAGCTCAAAAGTGGAGGGACCCGGGAATGAGCAGTTCTTC. Amino acids: CASSKVEGPGNEQFF.

The chain links TRBV6-6 to TRBJ2-6, with TRBD1 identical over 12 bases. The V gene end was trimmed by 4 bases and the J gene end by 9 bases; junction bases not matched to a gene: 4. Per the germline V gene, CDR1 is MNHNY and CDR2 is SVGAGI (reference sequence). CDR3 size: 15 residues. The CDR3 loop is CASSWGQGALNVLTF. DNA for the CDR3: TGTGCCAGCAGTTGGGGACAGGGGGCCCTCAACGTCCTGACTTTC.

The rearrangement uses TRBV5-1 and TRBJ1-3; the D is unclear. The CDR3 contains 15 residues. Germline-derived CDR1 and CDR2 are SGHRS and YFSETQ. V lost 4 bases, J lost 0 bases, and 11 bases lay in between. This CDR3 reads CASSDDGASGNTIYF. For the CDR3, the DNA is TGCGCCAGCAGCGACGACGGAGCCTCTGGAAACACCATATATTTT.

The rearrangement links TRBV9 to TRBJ2-2; 8 bases match TRBD2. CDR1 is SGDLS and CDR2 is YYNGEE in the germline V gene. The V and J ends lost 7 bases and 9 bases, in that order; junction bases with no gene match: 11. The CDR3 length is 14 residues. CDR3 region: CASERGTPSRELFF. The CDR3 DNA reads as TGTGCCAGCGAGCGGGGGACCCCATCCAGGGAGCTGTTTTTT.

V and J are TRBV5-1 and TRBJ1-4; D not resolved. The V gene lost 4 bases and the J gene lost 0 bases, with 10 bases spanning the gap. Germline V lookup: CDR1 SGHRS, CDR2 YFSETQ. The CDR3 totals 15 residues. CDR3 loop: CASSQTTSTNEKLFF. DNA for the CDR3: TGCGCCAGCAGCCAGACAACGTCAACTAATGAAAAACTGTTTTTT.

CDR3 sequence: CASSATGQPYEQYF. CDR3 nucleotide sequence: TGTGCCAGTAGTGCCACGGGACAGCCCTACGAGCAGTACTTC. This chain joins TRBV19 and TRBJ2-7; 7 bases fit TRBD1. V was clipped by 5 bases and J by 2 bases; unmatched bases: 6. Per germline, CDR1 LNHDA and CDR2 SQIVND (reference sequence). This CDR3 is built from 14 residues. Full variable domain (rest looked up from reference TRBV19 and TRBJ2-7): DGGITQSPKYLFRKEGQNVTLSCEQNLNHDAMYWYRQDPGQGLRLIYYSQIVNDFQKGDIAEGYSVSREKKESFPLTVTSAQKNPTAFYLCASSATGQPYEQYFGPGTRLTVT.

The chain recombines TRBV19 with TRBJ1-3; D remains unclear. Trimming cost V 3 bases and J 0 bases, with 15 bases left between them. CDR1 is LNHDA, CDR2 SQIVND, per germline (reference sequence). There are 17 residues in the CDR3. CDR3 loop: CASSIGGLPHSGNTIYF. The CDR3 DNA reads as TGTGCCAGTAGTATTGGAGGGCTTCCTCACTCTGGAAACACCATATATTTT. Drawing the rest from reference TRBV19 and TRBJ1-3, the complete variable domain is DGGITQSPKYLFRKEGQNVTLSCEQNLNHDAMYWYRQDPGQGLRLIYYSQIVNDFQKGDIAEGYSVSREKKESFPLTVTSAQKNPTAFYLCASSIGGLPHSGNTIYFGEGSWLTVV.